This TCR beta chain appears in the sequencing data of a study of T-cell memory formation after mild COVID-19. The CDR3 is made up of 17 amino acids. In germline, CDR1 is DFQATT, CDR2 SNEGSKA (reference sequence). The junction had 14 bases not matched to a gene; V was cut back by 2 bases and J by 4 bases. Points on this clonotype: Its specificity is unknown.

Study findings and constraints: Memory from before infection featured some responding clones, which suggests cross-reactive memory joined. Mostly located in CM and EM were contracting CD4+ clones, with contracting CD8+ clones located in EMRA.

TCRdb processed the 5' RACE reads anew with MiXCR; each CDR3 protein has one entry. The sample includes roughly 410,000 distinct CDR3 sequences, roughly a quarter of them seen just once. This TCR was recovered from an adult woman who had mild COVID-19 (a few samples of this study predate the infection). Cell type and time point are not known. The gene calls are TRBV20-1 and TRBJ1-2, with 9 bases matching TRBD1. Sequences were obtained from PBMCs or a T cell subset sorted from them (not recorded which). The CDR3 DNA reads TGCAGTGCTAGACTCCGGACAGGGGCACTACAATTCTATGGCTACACCTTC. It specifies CSARLRTGALQFYGYTF.